The T cell receptor beta chain under discussion was sequenced for a study of T cell changes during pregnancy in multiple sclerosis. V lost 5 bases, J lost 0 bases, and 15 bases lay in between. Germline values: CDR1 SGHRS, CDR2 YFSETQ. The CDR3 length is 15 residues. The protocol was immunoSEQ multiplex PCR, while the TCRdb copy is restricted to in-frame clones and leaves out a portion. This sample has fewer than 40,000 clones, with 75% to 90% found just once. In the case of this clone: A far larger clone is just one base off, so this is likely a read error. Within the sample, other DNA sequences also encode this same CDR3.

The source is a female donor with multiple sclerosis, enrolled in a pregnancy study. The sequenced sample was CD8+ T cells from peripheral blood mononuclear cells, obtained in the second trimester of pregnancy. The rearrangement joins TRBV5-1 to TRBJ2-7; D possibly corresponds to TRBD1 (6 bases). In DNA form, the CDR3 reads TGCGCCAGCAGATATCGGCAGGGGCCCTCCTACGAGCAGTACTTC. This translates into CASRYRQGPSYEQYF.